These T cell receptor beta chains were read from a single sample in a study of cytomegalovirus exposure and HLA in healthy donors. TCRdb's copy holds only in-frame clones and misses some; the assay was immunoSEQ multiplex PCR. The data show tens of thousands of clones, and the top ten clones hold about 4%. Sequenced input: PBMCs. The receptors derive from a female donor in good health and CMV-seropositive. CDR3s include the opening cysteine and the closing phenylalanine or tryptophan. A D gene is named only where the DNA matches it firmly.

v_gene: TRBV19; j_gene: TRBJ1-1; d_gene: TRBD1; len: 18; CDR3nt: TGTGCCAGTAGTCCTCGCACCCGACAGGGGGCTTTGCGCACTGAAGCTTTCTTT; CDR3aa: CASSPRTRQGALRTEAFF
v_gene: TRBV7-2; j_gene: TRBJ2-1; d_gene: NA; len: 16; CDR3nt: TGTGCCAGCAGCCCCAGGACTTCCATGCTTGACAATGAGCAGTTCTTC; CDR3aa: CASSPRTSMLDNEQFF
v_gene: TRBV6-5; j_gene: TRBJ1-6; d_gene: NA; len: 13; CDR3nt: TGTGCCAGCAGTTATTCCAGAGGTTCACCCCTCCACTTT; CDR3aa: CASSYSRGSPLHF
v_gene: TRBV5-1; j_gene: TRBJ2-7; d_gene: NA; len: 15; CDR3nt: TGCGCCAGCAGCTTGGAAAGTCCGGACACCTACGAGCAGTACTTC; CDR3aa: CASSLESPDTYEQYF
v_gene: TRBV4-1; j_gene: TRBJ1-5; d_gene: NA; len: 13; CDR3nt: TGCGCCAGCAGCCAACAGGTTTTCCAGCCCCAGCATTTT; CDR3aa: CASSQQVFQPQHF
v_gene: TRBV18; j_gene: TRBJ2-2; d_gene: TRBD2; len: 18; CDR3nt: TGTGCCAGCTCACCACTCCCTACTAGCGGGGGTCTTGCCGGGGAGCTGTTTTTT; CDR3aa: CASSPLPTSGGLAGELFF
v_gene: TRBV29-1; j_gene: TRBJ1-2; d_gene: NA; len: 12; CDR3nt: TGCAGCGCCGAAGAGGGGGGTTGGGGCTACACCTTC; CDR3aa: CSAEEGGWGYTF
v_gene: TRBV29-1; j_gene: TRBJ1-1; d_gene: TRBD1; len: 13; CDR3nt: TGCAGCGTTGACAGGGGGGCGAACACTGAAGCTTTCTTT; CDR3aa: CSVDRGANTEAFF
v_gene: TRBV5-1; j_gene: TRBJ1-2; d_gene: TRBD1; len: 19; CDR3nt: TGCGCCAGCAGCTTAGCCCCCGGGACAGGGGGCGATGCAGACTATGGCTACACCTTC; CDR3aa: CASSLAPGTGGDADYGYTF
v_gene: TRBV11-2; j_gene: TRBJ2-7; d_gene: TRBD2; len: 15; CDR3nt: TGTGCCAGCAGCCTAAAAGTCACGGGAGGGCTCGAGCAGTACTTC; CDR3aa: CASSLKVTGGLEQYF
v_gene: TRBV11-3; j_gene: TRBJ2-7; d_gene: TRBD2; len: 13; CDR3nt: TGTGCCAGCAGCTCTAGCGGGATCTACGAGCAGTACTTC; CDR3aa: CASSSSGIYEQYF
v_gene: TRBV18; j_gene: TRBJ1-1; d_gene: NA; len: 14; CDR3nt: TGTGCCAGCTCACTCAGGGTCATGAACACTGAAGCTTTCTTT; CDR3aa: CASSLRVMNTEAFF
v_gene: TRBV7-9; j_gene: TRBJ1-1; d_gene: TRBD1; len: 16; CDR3nt: TGTGCCAGCAGCACCTCGGTAACAGGGGTGAACACTGAAGCTTTCTTT; CDR3aa: CASSTSVTGVNTEAFF
v_gene: TRBV27; j_gene: TRBJ2-5; d_gene: TRBD2; len: 13; CDR3nt: TGTGCCAGCGGGAGGGCCGTAGGGGAGACCCAGTACTTC; CDR3aa: CASGRAVGETQYF
v_gene: TRBV6-1; j_gene: TRBJ2-1; d_gene: TRBD2; len: 14; CDR3nt: TGTGCCAGCAGTAATATGGGGGGGGGCAATGAGCAGTTCTTC; CDR3aa: CASSNMGGGNEQFF
v_gene: TRBV7-9; j_gene: TRBJ2-3; d_gene: TRBD2; len: 17; CDR3nt: TGTGCCAGCAGCTCATCGGGACTAGCGGGAGGCACAGATACGCAGTATTTT; CDR3aa: CASSSSGLAGGTDTQYF